One sample yielded the 10 T cell receptor beta chains listed below, sequenced in a study of blood T cell repertoires in COVID-19. Here immunoSEQ multiplex PCR was the method, and the copy in TCRdb shows in-frame clones only, minus some. The data hold over 120,000 clones, with around 86% observed a single time. The sequenced sample consisted of PBMCs or T cells enriched from blood (not recorded which). The receptors shown here come from a man aged 45-65 years who had recovered from COVID-19.

V is TRBV7-2 and J is TRBJ2-3; 7 nucleotides match TRBD2. V shed 2 bases, J shed 2 bases, and the junction held 7 bases outside the gene matches. This CDR3 contains 16 residues. The germline V gene has CDR1 SGHTA and CDR2 FQGNSA. CDR3 sequence: CASSLYGLAVTDTQYF. The CDR3 DNA is TGTGCCAGCAGCTTATACGGGCTAGCGGTCACAGATACGCAGTATTTT.

V usage is TRBV30 and J usage is TRBJ1-6; perhaps TRBD1 as D (5 bases). The CDR3 extends over 14 amino acids. Germline V CDR1 and CDR2: GTSNPN, SVGIG (reference sequence). V was trimmed by 0 bases and J by 8 bases, leaving 11 bases between them. DNA for the CDR3: TGTGCCTGGAGTGTAGTAGGGGTTGATTCACCCCTCCACTTT. Amino acids: CAWSVVGVDSPLHF.

CDR3 bases: TGTGCCAGTAGTATTCCTAGCGGGAGGAGGAATGAGCAGTTCTTC. Translation gives CASSIPSGRRNEQFF. J is TRBJ2-1 and V is TRBV19; 11 bases match TRBD2. Germline CDR1 and CDR2: LNHDA and SQIVND (reference sequence). This CDR3 contains 15 residues. Trimming took 3 bases from V and 7 from J; bases not matched to a gene: 5.

This clone was detected once. The chain links TRBV28 to TRBJ1-2; TRBD1 matches at 9 bases. Germline trimming cut 8 bases from V and 6 bases from J; bases unmatched to any gene: 13. The germline CDR1 and CDR2 sequences are MDHEN and SYDVKM. The CDR3 covers 15 residues. The DNA of the CDR3 is TGTGCCAGCTCGCCCAGGGACAGGGCTATGAATGGCTACACCTTC. Translation: CASSPRDRAMNGYTF.

V is TRBV5-1 and J is TRBJ2-5, with 9 bases aligning to TRBD2. V lost 6 bases to trimming and J lost 5 bases; unmatched junction nucleotides: 14. Germline CDR1 is SGHRS and CDR2 is YFSETQ. The CDR3 is 16 residues long. CDR3 protein: CASNLPAGGPGETQYF. In DNA form, the CDR3 reads TGCGCCAGCAACCTGCCGGCGGGAGGGCCCGGGGAGACCCAGTACTTC.

The J gene is TRBJ1-4, the V gene TRBV2, with D possibly matching TRBD1 (6 bases). The V end lost 8 bases, the J end lost 12 bases, and 19 bases lay between the germline ends. The CDR3 is made up of 13 amino acids. Germline CDR1 is SNHLY and CDR2 is FYNNEI. The CDR3: CASGGGAYFELFF. DNA of the CDR3: TGTGCCAGCGGGGGGGGCGCATATTTTGAACTGTTTTTT.

The chain has TRBV6-5 and TRBJ1-2, with D possibly TRBD1 on 6 matching bases. Deletions cut 6 bases from V and 5 bases from J, with 16 bases between. CDR1 is MNHEY, CDR2 SVGAGI, per germline. This CDR3 region has 14 residues. CDR3 DNA sequence: TGTGCCAGCAGCACCGACAGGTCTTATTATGGCTACACCTTC. Translating gives CASSTDRSYYGYTF.

This clone was seen a single time. V gene TRBV19 combines with J gene TRBJ2-5; 9 nucleotides line up with TRBD2. V shed 6 bases, J shed 3 bases, and the junction held 8 bases outside the gene matches. The CDR3 consists of 15 residues. CDR1 LNHDA and CDR2 SQIVND come from the germline V gene (reference sequence). For the CDR3, the DNA is TGTGCCAGTAGGGTTAGCGGGAGAAGGGAAGAGACCCAGTACTTC. It is translated as CASRVSGRREETQYF.

The chain couples TRBV19 to TRBJ1-5; D perhaps matches TRBD1 (5 bases). Per the germline V gene, CDR1 is LNHDA and CDR2 is SQIVND (reference sequence). This CDR3 region has 15 residues. V was cut by 0 bases and J by 6 bases, with 12 bases left in between. The CDR3 DNA reads TGTGCCAGTAGTATAGAATTTTCAGGGTTTCAGCCCCAGCATTTT. It encodes CASSIEFSGFQPQHF.

V usage is TRBV5-1 and J usage is TRBJ1-4; unclear D gene. CDR3 length: 13 amino acids. The V end lost 5 bases, the J end lost 3 bases, and 8 bases lay between the germline ends. Germline CDR1 is SGHRS and CDR2 is YFSETQ. In DNA form, the CDR3 reads TGCGCCAGCAGGAGGGATTCTAATGAAAAACTGTTTTTT. Its protein is CASRRDSNEKLFF.